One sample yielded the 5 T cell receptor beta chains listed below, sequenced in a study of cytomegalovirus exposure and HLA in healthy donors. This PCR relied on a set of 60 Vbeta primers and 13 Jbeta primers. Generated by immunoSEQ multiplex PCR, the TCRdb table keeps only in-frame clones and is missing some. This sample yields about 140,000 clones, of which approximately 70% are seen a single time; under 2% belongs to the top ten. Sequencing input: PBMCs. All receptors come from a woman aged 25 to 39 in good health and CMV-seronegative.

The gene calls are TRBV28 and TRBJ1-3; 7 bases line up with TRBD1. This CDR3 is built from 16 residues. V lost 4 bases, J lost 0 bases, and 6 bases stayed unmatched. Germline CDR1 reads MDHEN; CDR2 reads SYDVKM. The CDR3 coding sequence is TGTGCCAGCAGTTCCCCGGGACAGAGCTCTGGAAACACCATATATTTT. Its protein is CASSSPGQSSGNTIYF.

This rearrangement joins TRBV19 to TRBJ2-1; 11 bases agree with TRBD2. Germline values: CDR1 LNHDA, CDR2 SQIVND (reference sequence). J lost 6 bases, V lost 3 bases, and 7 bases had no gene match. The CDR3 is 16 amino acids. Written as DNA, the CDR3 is TGTGCCAGTAGTATCCTAGCGGGAGGAATCTTCAATGAGCAGTTCTTC. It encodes CASSILAGGIFNEQFF.

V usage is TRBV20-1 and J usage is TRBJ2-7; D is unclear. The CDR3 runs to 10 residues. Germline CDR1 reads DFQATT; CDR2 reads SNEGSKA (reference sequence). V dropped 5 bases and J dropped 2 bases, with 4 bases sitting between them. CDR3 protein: CSAGPYEQYF. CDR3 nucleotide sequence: TGCAGTGCTGGCCCCTACGAGCAGTACTTC.

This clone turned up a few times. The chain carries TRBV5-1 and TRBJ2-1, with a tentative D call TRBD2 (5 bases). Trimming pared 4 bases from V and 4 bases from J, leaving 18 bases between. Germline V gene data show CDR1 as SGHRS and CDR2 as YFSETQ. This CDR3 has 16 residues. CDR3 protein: CASSLWTLTGYNEQFF. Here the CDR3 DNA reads TGCGCCAGCAGCCTCTGGACCCTAACGGGGTACAATGAGCAGTTCTTC.

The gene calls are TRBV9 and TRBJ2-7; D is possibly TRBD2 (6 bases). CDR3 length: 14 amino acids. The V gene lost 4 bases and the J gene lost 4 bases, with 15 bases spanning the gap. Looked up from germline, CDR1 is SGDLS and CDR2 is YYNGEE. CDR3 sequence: CASSTRDSRYEQYV. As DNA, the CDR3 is TGTGCCAGCAGCACCCGGGACTCCCGATACGAGCAGTACGTC.